Presented here are 27 T cell receptor beta chains from one specimen sequenced in a study of blood T cell repertoires in COVID-19. Using immunoSEQ multiplex PCR, the repertoire was profiled, and TCRdb retains in-frame clones only, with some absent. Among roughly 67,000 clones listed, under 95% were seen once. Material: peripheral blood. These TCRs come from a man between 70 and 80 years old with active COVID-19.

The chain is built from TRBV21-1 and TRBJ1-5; the table's D call, TRBD1, was not checked against the DNA. TRBV21-1 represents a pseudogene. This CDR3 is built from 17 residues. Here the CDR3 reads CASNHRPTGTDHQPQHF. The CDR3 coding sequence is TGTGCCAGCAACCACCGACCAACCGGGACAGACCATCAGCCCCAGCATTTT.

The chain carries TRBV15 and TRBJ1-3, with 7 bases lining up with TRBD1. The CDR3 has 16 amino acids. Germline CDR1 is LNHNV and CDR2 is YYDKDF (reference sequence). V was clipped by 6 bases and J by 0 bases; unmatched bases: 8. In DNA form, the CDR3 reads TGTGCCACCAGAACGACGGGACAGATCTCTGGAAACACCATATATTTT. Its translation: CATRTTGQISGNTIYF.

The rearrangement joins TRBV28 to TRBJ1-4, with D unresolved. Germline CDR1 is MDHEN and CDR2 is SYDVKM. V was trimmed by 2 bases and J by 5 bases, leaving 12 bases between them. This CDR3 is built from 15 residues. The chain's CDR3 is CASSLGSGLNEKLFF. CDR3 nucleotides: TGTGCCAGCAGTTTAGGATCTGGGCTCAATGAAAAACTGTTTTTT.

The V call is TRBV7-2, the J call TRBJ2-1, with D maybe TRBD1 (6 bases). The germline CDR1 and CDR2 sequences are SGHTA and FQGNSA. This CDR3 is 14 amino acids long. With 5 bases removed from V and 4 bases from J, the gap between germline ends came to 12 bases. The CDR3: CASSPGTTYNEQFF. For the CDR3, the DNA is TGTGCCAGCAGCCCCGGGACAACGTACAATGAGCAGTTCTTC. Supplemented by reference TRBV7-2 and TRBJ2-1, the full variable domain reads GAGVSQSPSNKVTEKGKDVELRCDPISGHTALYWYRQSLGQGLEFLIYFQGNSAPDKSGLPSDRFSAERTGGSVSTLTIQRTQQEDSAVYLCASSPGTTYNEQFFGPGTRLTVL.

DNA for the CDR3: TGTGCCAGCAGCCCACGTTCTGGGGGGAGCTACGAGCAGTACTTC. Translation: CASSPRSGGSYEQYF. This chain links TRBV3-1 (or the pseudogene TRBV3-2) with TRBJ2-7; D perhaps matches TRBD2 (6 bases). Looked up from germline, CDR1 is LGHDT and CDR2 is YNNKEL (reference sequence). Trimming pared 4 bases from V and 3 bases from J, leaving 16 bases between. The CDR3 spans 15 residues.

The CDR3 is CASSLPSGGADTQYF. The CDR3 coding sequence is TGTGCCAGCAGCTTACCTAGCGGGGGTGCAGATACGCAGTATTTT. The V call is TRBV7-8, the J call TRBJ2-3; 10 bases are a match to TRBD2. Germline V lookup: CDR1 SGHVS, CDR2 FQNEAQ. The V and J ends lost 2 bases and 4 bases, in that order; junction bases with no gene match: 3. CDR3 length equals 15 residues. Using reference TRBV7-8 and TRBJ2-3 for the parts outside the CDR3, the full variable domain is GAGVSQSPRYKVAKRGQDVALRCDPISGHVSLFWYQQALGQGPEFLTYFQNEAQLDKSGLPSDRFFAERPEGSVSTLKIQRTQQEDSAVYLCASSLPSGGADTQYFGPGTRLTVL.

V gene TRBV24-1 combines with J gene TRBJ1-2; weak D call: TRBD1 (6 bases). The CDR3 has 13 amino acids. V lost 7 bases to trimming and J lost 2 bases, with 10 bases between them. CDR1 and CDR2 (germline): KGHDR, SFDVKD. CDR3 sequence: CATSRGPNYGYTF. The CDR3 nucleotides read TGTGCCACCAGCAGGGGACCCAACTATGGCTACACCTTC.

This chain connects TRBV24-1 to TRBJ2-3; TRBD1 is a possible D gene (6 bases). Germline V lookup: CDR1 KGHDR, CDR2 SFDVKD. V gave up 5 bases and J gave up 2 bases, with 10 bases separating them. This CDR3 contains 14 residues. The CDR3: CATSGGTYTDTQYF. For the CDR3, the DNA is TGTGCCACCAGTGGGGGGACATACACAGATACGCAGTATTTT.

The J gene is TRBJ1-3, the V gene TRBV5-1; TRBD1 aligns across 10 bases. CDR3 length: 16 amino acids. The trim removed 1 base at V and 1 base at J, leaving 2 bases unmatched. CDR1 and CDR2 (germline): SGHRS, YFSETQ. This chain's CDR3 is CASSLRTGGSGNTIYF. DNA for the CDR3: TGCGCCAGCAGCTTGCGGACAGGGGGTTCTGGAAACACCATATATTTT.

The rearrangement joins TRBV13 to TRBJ2-3; D is unresolved. The CDR3 consists of 13 residues. Trimming stripped 0 bases from V and 3 bases from J, with 4 bases between. Germline CDR1 reads PRHDT; CDR2 reads FYEKMQ (reference sequence). Here the CDR3 reads CASSLGETDTQYF. Here the CDR3 DNA reads TGTGCCAGCAGCTTAGGGGAGACAGATACGCAGTATTTT.

This clone was counted once. This sequence joins TRBV7-2 and TRBJ2-5; D is perhaps TRBD2 (7 bases). V lost 7 bases and J 5 bases, leaving 14 bases between the germline ends. The CDR3 spans 13 residues. CDR1 and CDR2 from the germline V gene are SGHTA and FQGNSA. CDR3 region: CASTWGGMETQYF. As DNA, the CDR3 is TGTGCCAGCACATGGGGGGGCATGGAGACCCAGTACTTC.

This clone was detected only once. The chain joins TRBV4-1 to TRBJ2-7; 9 positions match TRBD1. CDR1 and CDR2 from the germline V gene are MGHRA and YSYEKL. CDR3 length: 15 residues. Trimming at V came to 2 bases and at J to 2 bases, leaving 4 bases not matched to a gene. Here the CDR3 reads CASSQPGQGAYEQYF. In nucleotides, the CDR3 is TGCGCCAGCAGCCAACCGGGACAGGGCGCCTACGAGCAGTACTTC.

In nucleotides, the CDR3 is TGCGCCAGCAGCTTGTGGGGGCTGACGGGGCAAGAGACCCAGTACTTC. It translates to CASSLWGLTGQETQYF. V is TRBV5-1 and J is TRBJ2-5; a weak D match, TRBD1 (6 bases). Germline values: CDR1 SGHRS, CDR2 YFSETQ. With 1 base removed from V and 2 bases from J, the gap between germline ends came to 15 bases. CDR3 length: 16 residues.

This clone was detected once. V and J are TRBV7-9 and TRBJ2-6, with D hard to call. The CDR3 runs 15 residues. Germline V gene sequence: CDR1 SEHNR, CDR2 FQNEAQ (reference sequence). Trimming cost V 1 base and J 9 bases, with 13 bases left between them. CDR3 residues: CASSLVSRLVNVLTF. CDR3 nucleotide sequence: TGTGCCAGCAGCTTAGTGTCTCGGTTGGTCAACGTCCTGACTTTC.

The CDR3 DNA sequence: TGCGCCAGCACCTGGACAGCCTCGAACACCGGGGAGCTGTTTTTT. It is translated as CASTWTASNTGELFF. The rearrangement joins TRBV10-2 to TRBJ2-2; possible D gene TRBD1, 6 bases. The CDR3 extends over 15 amino acids. With 7 bases removed from V and 0 bases from J, the gap between germline ends came to 12 bases. Germline V gene lookup returns CDR1 WSHSY and CDR2 SAAADI.

A single count supports this clone. The chain combines TRBV7-2 with TRBJ1-2, with TRBD1 matching 9 bases. The CDR3 loop spans 15 amino acids. Germline assignment: CDR1 SGHTA and CDR2 FQGNSA. The trim removed 1 base at V and 8 bases at J, leaving 8 bases unmatched. CDR3 nucleotides: TGTGCCAGCAGCTTAGGTCCCGGGACAGGGACGGGCTACACCTTC. Protein product: CASSLGPGTGTGYTF.

The table lists this clone with a count of one. The chain's CDR3 is CASSSTGTGIYEQYF. The CDR3 region has the DNA TGTGCCAGCAGCTCTACCGGGACAGGGATTTACGAGCAGTACTTC. The V call is TRBV6-2 or TRBV6-3, the J call TRBJ2-7, with 9 bases lining up with TRBD1. Per germline, CDR1 MNHEY and CDR2 SVGEGT. The V and J ends lost 6 bases and 4 bases, in that order; junction bases with no gene match: 10. The CDR3 contains 15 residues.

The J gene is TRBJ2-3, the V gene TRBV6-5; 9 nucleotides line up with TRBD1. V shed 7 bases, J shed 1 base, and the junction held 3 bases outside the gene matches. The germline V gene encodes CDR1 MNHEY and CDR2 SVGAGI. This CDR3 region has 14 residues. The CDR3 DNA follows: TGTGCCAGCAAGAGACAGGGGGGCACAGATACGCAGTATTTT. It encodes CASKRQGGTDTQYF.

V is TRBV7-2 and J is TRBJ2-5, with 8 bases aligning to TRBD2. Losses at the gene ends were 1 base for V and 2 bases for J; bases not matched to a gene: 9. The CDR3 runs 17 residues. The germline V gene encodes CDR1 SGHTA and CDR2 FQGNSA. In nucleotides, the CDR3 is TGTGCCAGCAGCTTAGAACGCCTAGCGGGCGGGCAAGAGACCCAGTACTTC. Protein product: CASSLERLAGGQETQYF.

This clone was seen a handful of times. The J gene is TRBJ2-3, the V gene TRBV7-9; TRBD2 agrees at 7 bases. J lost 6 bases, V lost 2 bases, and 8 bases had no gene match. Germline V gives CDR1 SEHNR, CDR2 FQNEAQ (reference sequence). This CDR3 has 15 residues. The CDR3 loop reads CASSLTGGPLDTQYF. DNA of the CDR3: TGTGCCAGCAGCTTAACGGGGGGTCCGCTCGATACGCAGTATTTT.

This clone appeared a single time. The J gene is TRBJ2-5, the V gene TRBV21-1; the D call in the table, TRBD2, was not verified against the DNA. TRBV21-1 is assigned pseudogene status. CDR3 size: 17 residues. DNA of the CDR3: TGTGCCAGCAGCCCTAGCGGGGTTTTAGTGTCGAAAGAGACCCAGTACTTC. Protein sequence: CASSPSGVLVSKETQYF.

V and J are TRBV6-2 or TRBV6-3 and TRBJ1-2, with a possible D match to TRBD1 (6 bases). V was trimmed by 6 bases and J by 5 bases, leaving 10 bases between them. This CDR3 has 12 amino acids. Germline CDR1 MNHEY, CDR2 SVGEGT. The CDR3 loop is CASSPQGYGYTF. The CDR3 DNA reads as TGTGCCAGCAGCCCCCAGGGGTATGGCTACACCTTC.

On this clone: Other DNA sequences in this sample translate to the same CDR3. The V call is TRBV15, the J call TRBJ2-5, with 7 bases identical to TRBD1. V trimming: 4 bases; J trimming: 2 bases; junction bases outside the gene matches: 1. Germline lookup yields CDR1 LNHNV and CDR2 YYDKDF (reference sequence). This CDR3 has 13 residues. The CDR3 loop is CATSIRGQETQYF. In DNA, the CDR3 is TGTGCCACCAGCATCAGGGGGCAAGAGACCCAGTACTTC.

V gene TRBV29-1 combines with J gene TRBJ1-1; 7 nucleotides line up with TRBD1. CDR3 length: 14 residues. Germline trimming cut 2 bases from V and 1 base from J; bases unmatched to any gene: 4. The germline CDR1 and CDR2 sequences are SQVTM and ANQGSEA. CDR3 DNA sequence: TGCAGCGTTGAAATAGGGGGCAAGAACACTGAAGCTTTCTTT. Translated: CSVEIGGKNTEAFF.

The CDR3 reads CASSERAGVGEAFF. CDR3 DNA sequence: TGTGCCAGCAGCGAGCGGGCGGGGGTTGGGGAAGCTTTCTTT. V is TRBV7-9 and J is TRBJ1-1, with D possibly TRBD1 on 5 matching bases. Germline values: CDR1 SEHNR, CDR2 FQNEAQ (reference sequence). Trimming pared 5 bases from V and 8 bases from J, leaving 18 bases between. This CDR3 is built from 14 residues.

The sample holds one count of this clone. The chain carries TRBV7-2 and TRBJ2-3, with TRBD2 identical over 11 bases. Germline CDR1 reads SGHTA; CDR2 reads FQGNSA. The CDR3 loop spans 15 amino acids. The V and J ends lost 6 bases and 4 bases, in that order; junction bases with no gene match: 6. This chain's CDR3 is CASSLTSGGADTQYF. The CDR3 DNA reads as TGTGCCAGCAGTCTTACTAGCGGGGGTGCAGATACGCAGTATTTT.

Concerning this clone: One junction end disagrees with the germline gene, perhaps due to a read error. This sequence joins TRBV7-7 and TRBJ2-7, with a tentative D call TRBD2 (5 bases). This CDR3 comprises 13 residues. The V gene's germline CDR1 is SSHAT and CDR2 FNYEAQ (reference sequence). As DNA, the CDR3 is TGTGCTAGCAGCTTCGGGGAAGACTACGAGCAGTACTTC. Translating it yields CASSFGEDYEQYF.